Shown below are 26 T cell receptor beta chains from a single sample sequenced in a study of cytomegalovirus exposure and HLA in healthy donors. The PCR contained 60 Vbeta and 13 Jbeta primers. Here immunoSEQ multiplex PCR was the method, and the copy in TCRdb shows in-frame clones only, minus some. The sample gives 150,000 to 180,000 clones, approximately 80% of which show up once; around 13% is in the top ten. The specimen was PBMCs. These receptors were obtained from a young man in good health and CMV-seropositive.

The chain has TRBV7-2 and TRBJ1-1; no firm D call. This CDR3 comprises 19 residues. V was pared by 5 bases and J by 0 bases, with 25 bases between. CDR1 is SGHTA, CDR2 FQGNSA, per germline. DNA of the CDR3: TGTGCCAGCAGCCAAATAAGAGGGCAGGCTAAGGCTATGAACACTGAAGCTTTCTTT. Translation gives CASSQIRGQAKAMNTEAFF. Variable domain in full (rest from reference TRBV7-2 and TRBJ1-1): GAGVSQSPSNKVTEKGKDVELRCDPISGHTALYWYRQSLGQGLEFLIYFQGNSAPDKSGLPSDRFSAERTGGSVSTLTIQRTQQEDSAVYLCASSQIRGQAKAMNTEAFFGQGTRLTVV.

The chain uses TRBV2 and TRBJ2-1; D unclear. V was cut by 1 base and J by 0 bases, with 13 bases left in between. This CDR3 spans 17 amino acids. Germline-derived CDR1 and CDR2 are SNHLY and FYNNEI. CDR3 DNA: TGTGCCAGCAGTGAAGGCGTTAGCTCTTCCTCCTACAATGAGCAGTTCTTC. Amino acid sequence: CASSEGVSSSSYNEQFF.

This clone showed up just a few times. V gene TRBV27 combines with J gene TRBJ2-3; a possible D gene is TRBD1 (7 bases). The V gene lost 5 bases and the J gene lost 0 bases, with 27 bases spanning the gap. The germline gives CDR1 MNHEY, CDR2 SMNVEV (reference sequence). This CDR3 region has 20 residues. DNA for the CDR3: TGTGCCAGCAGTCTAACTCGACCGGGACAGACCGGGACTAGCACAGATACGCAGTATTTT. It is translated as CASSLTRPGQTGTSTDTQYF.

J is TRBJ2-7 and V is TRBV6-1; the D is unclear. Germline assignment: CDR1 MNHNS and CDR2 SASEGT. The CDR3 sequence is 11 residues long. Trimming took 4 bases from V and 3 from J, leaving 4 bases between them. CDR3 DNA sequence: TGTGCCAGCAGTGGACTCTACGAGCAGTACTTC. It encodes CASSGLYEQYF.

The rearrangement links TRBV6-5 to TRBJ1-5; tentative D call: TRBD1 (5 bases). V lost 6 bases and J 5 bases, leaving 8 bases between the germline ends. The CDR3 totals 12 residues. Germline loops: CDR1 MNHEY, CDR2 SVGAGI. CDR3 DNA sequence: TGTGCCAGCAGGGGAGGGGATCAGCCCCAGCATTTT. This translates into CASRGGDQPQHF.

This clone was seen only a few times. This chain joins TRBV5-1 and TRBJ2-5, with TRBD2 matching over 9 bases. The J segment lost 1 base and the V segment lost 3 bases, leaving 7 bases of the junction unmatched. CDR1 is SGHRS, CDR2 YFSETQ, per germline. This CDR3 region has 16 residues. Written as DNA, the CDR3 is TGCGCCAGCAGCTATGGTGCGGGACTAGCCCAAGAGACCCAGTACTTC. It encodes CASSYGAGLAQETQYF.

The J gene is TRBJ2-3, the V gene TRBV5-4; unclear D gene. Germline values: CDR1 SGHNT, CDR2 YYREEE (reference sequence). With 4 bases removed from V and 6 bases from J, the gap between germline ends came to 9 bases. This CDR3 is built from 12 residues. In DNA, the CDR3 is TGTGCCAGCAGCCTGGGCCGGGATACGCAGTATTTT. As protein: CASSLGRDTQYF.

The gene calls are TRBV19 and TRBJ2-7, with 10 nucleotides matching TRBD1. This CDR3 spans 13 amino acids. CDR1 LNHDA and CDR2 SQIVND come from the germline V gene (reference sequence). Trimming cost V 6 bases and J 3 bases; bases outside gene matches: 2. The CDR3 nucleotides read TGTGCCAGTAGGCGGGACAGGGGCTACGAGCAGTACTTC. Translation: CASRRDRGYEQYF.

The chain joins TRBV7-2 to TRBJ2-7, with a weak D call TRBD1 (6 bases). In germline, CDR1 is SGHTA, CDR2 FQGNSA. CDR3 length: 15 residues. The V gene lost 2 bases and the J gene lost 3 bases, with 14 bases spanning the gap. The CDR3 here is CASSLSSDSLYEQYF. As DNA, the CDR3 is TGTGCCAGCAGCTTAAGTTCGGACAGTCTCTACGAGCAGTACTTC. Complete variable domain (other parts from reference TRBV7-2 and TRBJ2-7): GAGVSQSPSNKVTEKGKDVELRCDPISGHTALYWYRQSLGQGLEFLIYFQGNSAPDKSGLPSDRFSAERTGGSVSTLTIQRTQQEDSAVYLCASSLSSDSLYEQYFGPGTRLTVT.

The J gene is TRBJ2-7, the V gene TRBV7-9; D is possibly TRBD1 (6 bases). The CDR3 is 14 residues long. Germline V gene sequence: CDR1 SEHNR, CDR2 FQNEAQ (reference sequence). V shed 2 bases and J shed 5 bases, with 13 bases lying between them. The CDR3 here is CASSLSNRAHEQYF. CDR3 nucleotide sequence: TGTGCCAGCAGCTTATCAAACAGGGCCCACGAGCAGTACTTC.

This clone has only a few counts. This chain connects TRBV5-1 to TRBJ2-5; 7 bases align to TRBD2. Unmatched junction bases numbered 12, after V lost 4 bases and J lost 0 bases. The CDR3 has 17 amino acids. The germline gives CDR1 SGHRS, CDR2 YFSETQ. The CDR3 DNA follows: TGCGCCAGCAGCCTGGGCGGGAGCGGGAAGTACCAAGAGACCCAGTACTTC. It yields the protein CASSLGGSGKYQETQYF.

Only a few counts were recorded for this clone. V is TRBV28 and J is TRBJ1-1, with a weak D call TRBD1 (6 bases). Trimming pared 7 bases from V and 1 base from J, leaving 13 bases between. CDR3 length: 14 amino acids. Germline V gene sequence: CDR1 MDHEN, CDR2 SYDVKM. CDR3 coding DNA: TGTGCCAGCATCACTCGAGGGGGGAACACTGAAGCTTTCTTT. Its protein is CASITRGGNTEAFF. Variable domain in full (rest from reference TRBV28 and TRBJ1-1): DVKVTQSSRYLVKRTGEKVFLECVQDMDHENMFWYRQDPGLGLRLIYFSYDVKMKEKGDIPEGYSVSREKKERFSLILESASTNQTSMYLCASITRGGNTEAFFGQGTRLTVV.

Ten or more counts support this clone. The chain couples TRBV6-6 to TRBJ2-2; no reliable D call. CDR3 length equals 15 residues. Germline CDR1 reads MNHNY; CDR2 reads SVGAGI (reference sequence). Trimming removed 5 bases at V and 1 base at J, with 11 bases between. CDR3 loop: CASSIAAVNTGELFF. CDR3 bases: TGTGCCAGCAGTATTGCGGCAGTGAACACCGGGGAGCTGTTTTTT.

J is TRBJ2-5 and V is TRBV9; the D gene is possibly TRBD2 (5 bases). There are 17 residues in the CDR3. Germline V lookup: CDR1 SGDLS, CDR2 YYNGEE. Trimming removed 0 bases from V and 1 base from J, with 16 bases in between. CDR3 DNA: TGTGCCAGCAGCGTAGGAAGCCGGCAGGCGGGCCAAGAGACCCAGTACTTC. Translation: CASSVGSRQAGQETQYF.

The rearrangement joins TRBV2 to TRBJ1-2; perhaps TRBD1 as D (5 bases). V was cut by 11 bases and J by 4 bases, with 14 bases left in between. Germline values: CDR1 SNHLY, CDR2 FYNNEI. The CDR3 covers 12 residues. CDR3 nucleotides: TGTGCCGGGGGAGCGGGGCTCTATGGCTACACCTTC. It codes for CAGGAGLYGYTF.

The CDR3 sequence: CASSQTSTGQGTDNEKLFF. As DNA, the CDR3 is TGTGCCAGCAGCCAAACCTCAACGGGACAGGGGACAGATAATGAAAAACTGTTTTTT. The gene calls are TRBV4-2 and TRBJ1-4; 10 bases agree with TRBD1. The germline V gene encodes CDR1 LGHNA and CDR2 YNFKEQ. This CDR3 is built from 19 residues. Germline trimming cut 2 bases from V and 4 bases from J; bases unmatched to any gene: 13.

The V gene is TRBV27, the J gene TRBJ1-1, with 10 bases fitting TRBD1. J lost 4 bases, V lost 2 bases, and 4 bases had no gene match. This CDR3 comprises 15 residues. Germline CDR1 and CDR2: MNHEY and SMNVEV (reference sequence). CDR3: CASSLLGQGSTEAFF. The CDR3 DNA follows: TGTGCCAGCAGTTTACTGGGACAGGGGAGCACTGAAGCTTTCTTT.

The V call is TRBV7-2, the J call TRBJ1-1, with unresolved D. There are 14 residues in the CDR3. Germline V lookup: CDR1 SGHTA, CDR2 FQGNSA. Trimming stripped 2 bases from V and 5 bases from J, with 12 bases between. The CDR3 protein is CASSLIPGVTEAFF. The CDR3 nucleotides read TGTGCCAGCAGCTTAATTCCGGGTGTAACTGAAGCTTTCTTT.

This chain's CDR3 is CASSYPQGENTGELFF. The CDR3 DNA follows: TGTGCCAGCAGTTACCCCCAGGGGGAAAACACCGGGGAGCTGTTTTTT. The chain carries TRBV6-5 and TRBJ2-2; 7 nucleotides agree with TRBD1. Germline V lookup: CDR1 MNHEY, CDR2 SVGAGI. Trimming removed 2 bases from V and 2 bases from J; junction bases left unmatched: 5. The CDR3 covers 16 residues.

The V call is TRBV11-2, the J call TRBJ1-4; 8 bases align to TRBD1. V gave up 5 bases and J gave up 8 bases; unmatched junction bases: 10. This CDR3 comprises 15 residues. CDR1 SGHAT and CDR2 FQNNGV come from the germline V gene. The CDR3, as DNA: TGTGCCAGCAGCGGAAGGACAGGGAGGAGGGAAAAACTGTTTTTT. It yields the protein CASSGRTGRREKLFF.

This sequence joins TRBV19 and TRBJ2-3; D perhaps matches TRBD2 (6 bases). Germline CDR1 LNHDA, CDR2 SQIVND (reference sequence). The CDR3 has 16 amino acids. Trimming removed 2 bases at V and 1 base at J, with 13 bases between. The CDR3 nucleotides are TGTGCCAGTAGTATAAGGACGGGAGAACGCACAGATACGCAGTATTTT. Encoded protein: CASSIRTGERTDTQYF.

The chain carries TRBV19 and TRBJ1-5; D is perhaps TRBD1 (5 bases). The V gene's germline CDR1 is LNHDA and CDR2 SQIVND (reference sequence). The CDR3 is 17 amino acids. Trimming took 3 bases from V and 1 from J, leaving 16 bases between them. CDR3 DNA: TGTGCCAGTAGTATCCCGAGGACCTGGGGCAGCAATCAGCCCCAGCATTTT. Translated: CASSIPRTWGSNQPQHF.

The gene calls are TRBV7-8 and TRBJ1-2; D remains unclear. The CDR3 extends over 14 amino acids. Per germline, CDR1 SGHVS and CDR2 FQNEAQ. V lost 0 bases and J lost 7, with 12 bases in between. The CDR3 sequence: CASSLATKAGGYTF. CDR3 sequence (DNA): TGTGCCAGCAGCTTAGCAACTAAAGCGGGTGGCTACACCTTC.

This rearrangement joins TRBV28 to TRBJ1-1; D is possibly TRBD1 (6 bases). V gave up 7 bases and J gave up 4 bases, with 13 bases separating them. The CDR3 runs to 13 residues. The V gene's germline CDR1 is MDHEN and CDR2 SYDVKM. CDR3 in amino acids: CASINRAGTEAFF. As DNA, the CDR3 is TGTGCCAGCATTAACAGGGCGGGCACTGAAGCTTTCTTT.

This clone was picked up a small number of times. The V call is TRBV28, the J call TRBJ2-5; 9 bases line up with TRBD1. This CDR3 is built from 14 residues. Germline V lookup: CDR1 MDHEN, CDR2 SYDVKM. The trim removed 6 bases at V and 4 bases at J, leaving 6 bases unmatched. The CDR3 bases are TGTGCCAGCAGCCCCGACAGGGGGGGAGAGACCCAGTACTTC. Amino acids: CASSPDRGGETQYF. Looking up the rest from reference TRBV28 and TRBJ2-5 gives the full variable domain: DVKVTQSSRYLVKRTGEKVFLECVQDMDHENMFWYRQDPGLGLRLIYFSYDVKMKEKGDIPEGYSVSREKKERFSLILESASTNQTSMYLCASSPDRGGETQYFGPGTRLLVL.

The chain joins TRBV6-6 to TRBJ2-3; 8 bases align to TRBD2. This CDR3 region has 13 residues. J gave up 5 bases and V 7 bases, and 5 bases lay outside the gene matches. CDR1 and CDR2 (germline): MNHNY, SVGAGI (reference sequence). The CDR3 sequence is CASKAGGQDTQYF. CDR3 sequence (DNA): TGTGCCAGCAAGGCGGGGGGACAAGATACGCAGTATTTT.